The 29 T cell receptor beta chains given below trace back to one sample, sequenced in a study of T cells after yellow fever vaccination. A single record per CDR3 protein comes from TCRdb applying MiXCR to the 5' RACE reads. The sample carries more than 350,000 distinct CDR3 sequences, around a tenth recorded once. The starting material was PBMCs, obtained on the day of the first yellow fever vaccination. The receptor source for this set is a man in his late teens or twenties who received the YFV17D yellow fever vaccine.

The chain combines TRBV7-9 with TRBJ2-5; 8 nucleotides line up with TRBD2. V gave up 4 bases and J gave up 0 bases; unmatched junction bases: 4. This CDR3 is 15 amino acids long. Germline CDR1 is SEHNR and CDR2 is FQNEAQ (reference sequence). CDR3 bases: TGTGCCAGCAGCTCCCAGCGGGGGAACCAAGAGACCCAGTACTTC. Translating it yields CASSSQRGNQETQYF.

This clonotype appeared many times. This chain uses TRBV6-5 with TRBJ2-2; D not certain. Germline V gives CDR1 MNHEY, CDR2 SVGAGI. V was clipped by 1 base and J by 1 base, with 4 bases between them. This CDR3 has 14 amino acids. CDR3 in DNA: TGTGCCAGCAGTTACTTTGGGAACACCGGGGAGCTGTTTTTT. It yields the protein CASSYFGNTGELFF.

This rearrangement joins TRBV7-2 to TRBJ1-1, with D unresolved. V was clipped by 3 bases and J by 1 base, with 6 bases between them. From germline, CDR1 is SGHTA and CDR2 FQGNSA. The CDR3 is 13 amino acids. The CDR3 sequence: CASSFYKNTEAFF. In DNA, the CDR3 is TGTGCCAGCAGCTTTTACAAGAACACTGAAGCTTTCTTT.

The chain is built from TRBV6-1 and TRBJ1-6; D possibly corresponds to TRBD1 (5 bases). Germline V gives CDR1 MNHNS, CDR2 SASEGT. Trimming shortened V by 5 bases and J by 0 bases, and 11 bases separated the two germline ends. This CDR3 comprises 16 residues. The CDR3 protein is CASSTSRGSYNSPLHF. CDR3 DNA: TGTGCCAGCAGTACCTCAAGGGGCTCCTATAATTCACCCCTCCACTTT.

This clonotype was counted between two and nine times. V usage is TRBV6-2 or TRBV6-3 and J usage is TRBJ2-5, with 7 bases fitting TRBD2. Germline CDR1 is MNHEY and CDR2 is SVGEGT. This CDR3 has 17 amino acids. Trimming cost V 6 bases and J 5 bases; bases outside gene matches: 18. The chain's CDR3 is CASSWGGLRPNLETQYF. For the CDR3, the DNA is TGTGCCAGCAGCTGGGGGGGACTCCGCCCAAATTTGGAGACCCAGTACTTC.

This rearrangement joins TRBV18 to TRBJ2-3; D ambiguous. V lost 6 bases to trimming and J lost 1 base, with 20 bases between them. The CDR3 extends over 17 amino acids. Germline CDR1 and CDR2: KGHSH and LQKENI. Here the CDR3 reads CASSTTNVAIRTDTQYF. CDR3 bases: TGTGCCAGCTCGACAACAAACGTGGCTATTCGCACAGATACGCAGTATTTT.

The chain has TRBV19 and TRBJ2-7; D possibly corresponds to TRBD2 (6 bases). Trimming took 8 bases from V and 3 from J, leaving 14 bases between them. The CDR3 covers 13 residues. From germline, CDR1 is LNHDA and CDR2 SQIVND (reference sequence). The CDR3 nucleotides are TGTGCCAGTGCTCCGGGACTCCTCTACGAGCAGTACTTC. This encodes CASAPGLLYEQYF.

This clonotype was counted at least ten times. The chain recombines TRBV6-1 with TRBJ2-3, with 11 positions matching TRBD2. The CDR3 has 14 residues. J gave up 1 base and V 6 bases, and 0 bases lay outside the gene matches. Germline V CDR1 and CDR2: MNHNS, SASEGT. CDR3 amino acids: CASRTSGGTDTQYF. The CDR3 DNA sequence: TGTGCCAGCAGGACTAGCGGGGGCACAGATACGCAGTATTTT.

The genes are TRBV20-1 and TRBJ1-2; D not resolved. This CDR3 has 13 residues. From germline, CDR1 is DFQATT and CDR2 SNEGSKA (reference sequence). V was shortened by 3 bases and J by 7 bases, with 15 bases between the two germline ends. CDR3 protein: CSASFPGKVGYTF. The CDR3 region has the DNA TGCAGTGCTAGCTTCCCGGGGAAAGTTGGCTACACCTTC.

This chain joins TRBV7-9 and TRBJ2-3; D perhaps matches TRBD2 (5 bases). The length of the CDR3 is 16 residues. V lost 5 bases, J lost 0 bases, and 15 bases lay in between. Germline lookup yields CDR1 SEHNR and CDR2 FQNEAQ (reference sequence). The CDR3 here is CASSPSGRLSTDTQYF. The CDR3 DNA sequence: TGTGCCAGCAGCCCATCGGGGAGACTCAGCACAGATACGCAGTATTTT.

At least ten counts were recorded for this clonotype. The rearrangement uses TRBV4-1 and TRBJ1-2, with 8 nucleotides matching TRBD1. Germline CDR1 is MGHRA and CDR2 is YSYEKL. The V gene end was trimmed by 4 bases and the J gene end by 3 bases; junction bases not matched to a gene: 7. CDR3 length: 15 residues. CDR3 residues: CASSPTGEDYYGYTF. Here the CDR3 DNA reads TGCGCCAGCAGCCCGACAGGGGAAGACTACTATGGCTACACCTTC.

V is TRBV19 and J is TRBJ1-5; D is perhaps TRBD1 (6 bases). From germline, CDR1 is LNHDA and CDR2 SQIVND (reference sequence). The CDR3 runs 14 residues. Trimming removed 6 bases from V and 6 bases from J, with 15 bases in between. This CDR3 reads CASRKEGGFQPQHF. For the CDR3, the DNA is TGTGCCAGTAGAAAAGAGGGGGGTTTTCAGCCCCAGCATTTT. The variable domain in full, completed from reference TRBV19 and TRBJ1-5, reads DGGITQSPKYLFRKEGQNVTLSCEQNLNHDAMYWYRQDPGQGLRLIYYSQIVNDFQKGDIAEGYSVSREKKESFPLTVTSAQKNPTAFYLCASRKEGGFQPQHFGDGTRLSIL.

This clonotype was seen only a few times. The chain combines TRBV6-5 with TRBJ1-5, with D perhaps matching TRBD1 (5 bases). Trimming left V 2 bases short and J 0 bases short, with 14 bases between. Germline CDR1 is MNHEY and CDR2 is SVGAGI. The CDR3 runs 17 residues. DNA for the CDR3: TGTGCCAGCAGTTACCGAGGGGCCCCGTATAGCAATCAGCCCCAGCATTTT. Protein: CASSYRGAPYSNQPQHF.

This rearrangement joins TRBV29-1 to TRBJ2-6; D is perhaps TRBD2 (6 bases). There are 17 residues in the CDR3. V dropped 5 bases and J dropped 2 bases, with 19 bases sitting between them. CDR1 and CDR2 from the germline V gene are SQVTM and ANQGSEA. CDR3 nucleotide sequence: TGCAGCGTTTACGGGGGTGGCCAAGGGGCTGGGGCCAACGTCCTGACTTTC. It yields the protein CSVYGGGQGAGANVLTF. The variable domain in full, completed from reference TRBV29-1 and TRBJ2-6, reads SAVISQKPSRDICQRGTSLTIQCQVDSQVTMMFWYRQQPGQSLTLIATANQGSEATYESGFVIDKFPISRPNLTFSTLTVSNMSPEDSSIYLCSVYGGGQGAGANVLTFGAGSRLTVL.

This sequence joins TRBV2 and TRBJ1-2, with D tentatively TRBD1 (5 bases). CDR3 length equals 14 residues. Germline V gene data show CDR1 as SNHLY and CDR2 as FYNNEI. Trimming removed 6 bases from V and 2 bases from J, with 13 bases in between. The CDR3 coding sequence is TGTGCCAGCAGCCCTTTGAGGGGAAACTATGGCTACACCTTC. Its translation: CASSPLRGNYGYTF. Filled out from reference TRBV2 and TRBJ1-2, the complete variable domain reads EPEVTQTPSHQVTQMGQEVILRCVPISNHLYFYWYRQILGQKVEFLVSFYNNEISEKSEIFDDQFSVERPDGSNFTLKIRSTKLEDSAMYFCASSPLRGNYGYTFGSGTRLTVV.

The V gene is TRBV4-1, the J gene TRBJ2-5; D is unclear. The CDR3 is made up of 15 amino acids. V lost 0 bases and J 4 bases, leaving 12 bases between the germline ends. The V gene's germline CDR1 is MGHRA and CDR2 YSYEKL. CDR3 loop: CASSQDLGFRETQYF. The CDR3 DNA reads TGCGCCAGCAGCCAAGATTTGGGTTTCCGAGAGACCCAGTACTTC.

This chain links TRBV11-2 with TRBJ2-6; D possibly corresponds to TRBD2 (5 bases). This CDR3 has 15 amino acids. Germline-derived CDR1 and CDR2 are SGHAT and FQNNGV. Trimming shortened V by 2 bases and J by 2 bases, and 7 bases separated the two germline ends. In DNA form, the CDR3 reads TGTGCCAGCAGCTTATGGCGGGCTGGGGCCAACGTCCTGACTTTC. It specifies CASSLWRAGANVLTF.

This clonotype was counted between two and nine times. The V gene is TRBV12-3 or TRBV12-4, the J gene TRBJ2-2; D not resolved. This CDR3 spans 14 amino acids. V was pared by 4 bases and J by 1 base, with 7 bases between. In DNA, the CDR3 is TGTGCCAGCAGTTATAGTGTGAACACCGGGGAGCTGTTTTTT. Translated: CASSYSVNTGELFF.

Ten or more counts support this clonotype. The chain employs TRBV12-3 or TRBV12-4 and TRBJ2-5; D is possibly TRBD2 (5 bases). The CDR3 runs to 14 residues. V lost 1 base to trimming and J lost 3 bases, with 9 bases between them. The CDR3 DNA reads TGTGCCAGCAGTTTAGGGTCGGGGAAAGAGACCCAGTACTTC. This sequence encodes CASSLGSGKETQYF.

Only a few counts were recorded for this clonotype. V usage is TRBV7-9 and J usage is TRBJ2-5; 7 bases match TRBD2. V lost 4 bases to trimming and J lost 4 bases; unmatched junction nucleotides: 9. The CDR3 extends over 15 amino acids. The V gene's germline CDR1 is SEHNR and CDR2 FQNEAQ (reference sequence). The CDR3 bases are TGTGCCAGCAGCTCCGGACTAGTAACGAGAGAGACCCAGTACTTC. It encodes CASSSGLVTRETQYF.

This clonotype was observed a handful of times. The chain joins TRBV4-2 to TRBJ2-1; D ambiguous. The CDR3 has 15 residues. Per the germline V gene, CDR1 is LGHNA and CDR2 is YNFKEQ. With 1 base removed from V and 6 bases from J, the gap between germline ends came to 13 bases. CDR3 amino acids: CASSQAGPRSNEQFF. The CDR3 bases are TGTGCCAGCAGCCAAGCAGGACCTCGAAGCAATGAGCAGTTCTTC.

The J gene is TRBJ2-3, the V gene TRBV4-2; a possible D gene is TRBD1 (5 bases). The CDR3 length is 16 residues. CDR1 is LGHNA and CDR2 is YNFKEQ in the germline V gene. Between the trimmed V and J ends, which lost 0 bases and 3 bases, there was a span of 13 bases. CDR3 nucleotide sequence: TGTGCCAGCAGCCAAGAAGCCCGCGACAGTACAGATACGCAGTATTTT. Translation gives CASSQEARDSTDTQYF.

The chain is built from TRBV7-7 and TRBJ2-1; a weak D match, TRBD2 (7 bases). CDR1 SSHAT and CDR2 FNYEAQ come from the germline V gene (reference sequence). The CDR3 sequence is 15 residues long. V gave up 4 bases and J gave up 6 bases, with 16 bases separating them. Here the CDR3 DNA reads TGTGCCAGCAGCTCCAGCCGGGGGGCAGGCAATGAGCAGTTCTTC. It is translated as CASSSSRGAGNEQFF.

The rearrangement links TRBV20-1 to TRBJ2-2; 8 bases map to TRBD1. V shed 0 bases, J shed 6 bases, and the junction held 3 bases outside the gene matches. Germline lookup yields CDR1 DFQATT and CDR2 SNEGSKA (reference sequence). CDR3 length: 14 residues. In nucleotides, the CDR3 is TGCAGTGCTAGAGATTCAGGGGGCCCCGGGGAGCTGTTTTTT. This encodes CSARDSGGPGELFF.

Only a few counts were recorded for this clonotype. This chain's CDR3 is CASSQDDATNEKLFF. As DNA, the CDR3 is TGTGCCAGCAGCCAAGACGACGCAACTAATGAAAAACTGTTTTTT. This rearrangement joins TRBV4-2 to TRBJ1-4, with no clear D. Germline V gives CDR1 LGHNA, CDR2 YNFKEQ. The CDR3 is made up of 15 amino acids. Deletions cut 0 bases from V and 0 bases from J, with 5 bases between.

Concerning this clonotype: At one boundary the junction diverges from the germline segment, which might be a read error. This chain joins TRBV20-1 and TRBJ2-6; TRBD1 agrees at 7 bases. Germline loops: CDR1 DFQATT, CDR2 SNEGSKA (reference sequence). The CDR3 runs 16 residues. The CDR3 reads CSASDRAPSGADVLTF. Here the CDR3 DNA reads TGCAGTGCGAGCGACAGGGCCCCGTCTGGGGCCGACGTCCTGACTTTC.

This clonotype was picked up a small number of times. V gene TRBV7-2 combines with J gene TRBJ2-7; 9 positions agree with TRBD1. Germline CDR1 SGHTA, CDR2 FQGNSA. The CDR3 totals 15 residues. V shed 5 bases and J 5 bases; nucleotides not matched to a gene: 10. The CDR3 nucleotides read TGTGCCAGCAGCCTCAACCGGGACAGGGTACACGAGCAGTACTTC. Residues: CASSLNRDRVHEQYF. Complete variable domain (other parts from reference TRBV7-2 and TRBJ2-7): GAGVSQSPSNKVTEKGKDVELRCDPISGHTALYWYRQSLGQGLEFLIYFQGNSAPDKSGLPSDRFSAERTGGSVSTLTIQRTQQEDSAVYLCASSLNRDRVHEQYFGPGTRLTVT.

This clonotype was recorded a few times. The chain recombines TRBV5-1 with TRBJ2-3; D is possibly TRBD1 or TRBD2 (5 bases each). Between the trimmed V and J ends, which lost 0 bases and 5 bases, there was a span of 13 bases. The CDR3 runs 15 residues. From germline, CDR1 is SGHRS and CDR2 YFSETQ. The chain's CDR3 is CASSLVGEGGDTQYF. CDR3 DNA: TGCGCCAGCAGCTTGGTGGGGGAAGGAGGAGATACGCAGTATTTT.

J is TRBJ2-6 and V is TRBV9; D possibly corresponds to TRBD1 (5 bases). V lost 0 bases to trimming and J lost 2 bases, with 12 bases between them. Germline V gene data show CDR1 as SGDLS and CDR2 as YYNGEE. This CDR3 has 17 residues. The CDR3 DNA is TGTGCCAGCAGCGTAGAAACAGGACGAACTGGGGCCAACGTCCTGACTTTC. This codes for CASSVETGRTGANVLTF.